Listed below are T cell receptor beta chains from one sample, sequenced in a study of blood T cell repertoires in COVID-19. Using immunoSEQ multiplex PCR, the repertoire was profiled, and TCRdb retains in-frame clones only, with some absent. In the table there are 220,000 or so clones, about 83% of which are singletons. The source material was PBMCs or T cells enriched from blood (not recorded which). Receptors were obtained from a woman in her thirties or forties who had recovered from COVID-19. CDR3s include the opening cysteine and the closing phenylalanine or tryptophan. Each record gives: J gene, clone size, V gene, D gene, CDR3 protein, CDR3 DNA. A D gene is named only where the DNA matches it firmly. A row's size may be missing; if present it is once, few, many or a size class.

TRBJ2-5	once	TRBV27	-	CASSSGPSNSKETQYF	TGTGCCAGCAGTAGCGGACCGAGTAATTCGAAAGAGACCCAGTACTTC
TRBJ1-2	-	TRBV28	-	CASSSRDRTYGYTF	TGTGCCAGCAGTTCCCGCGACAGGACCTATGGCTACACCTTC
TRBJ2-3	-	TRBV30	TRBD2	CAWAGDLGTQYF	TGTGCCTGGGCGGGGGACCTCGGAACGCAGTATTTT
TRBJ2-1	-	TRBV29-1	TRBD2	CSVVGTSGPNEQFF	TGCAGCGTTGTTGGGACTAGCGGCCCCAATGAGCAGTTCTTC
TRBJ1-2	-	TRBV27	TRBD1	CASSGSGQEGGYTF	TGTGCCAGCAGTGGCTCGGGACAGGAGGGTGGCTACACCTTC
TRBJ1-5	-	TRBV12-5	-	CASGLTGSGGNQPQHF	TGTGCTAGTGGTTTGACAGGGTCAGGTGGCAATCAGCCCCAGCATTTT
TRBJ1-2	once	TRBV6-5	-	CASRGFSGFGYTF	TGTGCCAGCAGGGGCTTTTCAGGTTTTGGCTACACCTTC
TRBJ2-1	once	TRBV11-3	TRBD2	CASSSGTTEDRQFF	TGTGCCAGCAGCTCAGGGACTACCGAGGATAGGCAGTTCTTC
TRBJ1-1	-	TRBV27	-	CASSHLTSGEAFF	TGTGCCAGCAGTCACCTAACATCGGGTGAAGCTTTCTTT
TRBJ2-1	-	TRBV30	TRBD2	CAWSATSDEQFF	TGTGCCTGGAGTGCGACTAGCGATGAGCAGTTCTTC
TRBJ2-1	-	TRBV4-1	-	CASSPEGGSGSYNEQFF	TGCGCCAGCAGCCCAGAGGGGGGTAGCGGGTCCTACAATGAGCAGTTCTTC
TRBJ2-3	-	TRBV11-3	TRBD2	CASRGLAGGTDTQYF	TGTGCCAGCAGGGGACTAGCGGGAGGAACAGATACGCAGTATTTT
TRBJ2-3	-	TRBV7-3	-	CASSLGPTDTQYF	TGTGCCAGCAGCTTAGGGCCCACAGATACGCAGTATTTT
TRBJ2-5	once	TRBV7-6	-	CASSLTGEPQETQYF	TGTGCCAGCAGCTTAACGGGGGAGCCTCAGGAGACCCAGTACTTC
TRBJ1-6	-	TRBV5-5	-	CASSLEVRRNSPLHF	TGTGCCAGCAGCCTCGAAGTGCGCCGTAATTCACCCCTCCACTTT
TRBJ2-2	-	TRBV5-5	TRBD2	CASSLVAGGATGELFF	TGTGCCAGCAGCTTGGTAGCGGGAGGTGCCACCGGGGAGCTGTTTTTT
TRBJ1-1	-	TRBV15	-	CATGGGLNTEAFF	TGTGCCACCGGGGGGGGTTTGAACACTGAAGCTTTCTTT
TRBJ2-3	once	TRBV5-1	TRBD2	CASSLDARETDTQYF	TGCGCCAGCAGCTTGGATGCGCGGGAGACAGATACGCAGTATTTT
TRBJ2-1	-	TRBV6-2/TRBV6-3	TRBD2	CASSYESSGRGEQFF	TGTGCCAGCAGTTACGAGTCTAGCGGGAGGGGTGAGCAGTTCTTC
TRBJ1-6	-	TRBV30	-	CAWVPAGAGRSSYNSPLHF	TGTGCCTGGGTCCCCGCGGGGGCAGGGCGCAGCTCCTATAATTCACCCCTCCACTTT
TRBJ2-1	-	TRBV30	TRBD2	CAWSVGLASLEQFF	TGTGCCTGGAGTGTGGGACTAGCGTCCCTGGAGCAGTTCTTC
TRBJ2-3	-	TRBV7-9	-	CASSPRAGLSTDTQYF	TGTGCCAGCAGCCCCCGGGCCGGACTTAGCACAGATACGCAGTATTTT
TRBJ1-2	few	TRBV27	-	CASSRLVGRGTYGYTF	TGTGCCAGCAGTCGCCTGGTGGGGAGGGGAACCTATGGCTACACCTTC
TRBJ2-3	-	TRBV2	-	CASSGGLSADTQYF	TGTGCCAGCAGTGGGGGGCTTAGCGCAGATACGCAGTATTTT
TRBJ1-1	-	TRBV9	-	CASSATENTEAFF	TGTGCCAGCAGCGCGACAGAGAACACTGAAGCTTTCTTT
TRBJ1-5	-	TRBV28	-	CASSPRGYSNQPQHF	TGTGCCAGCAGTCCCAGAGGTTATAGCAATCAGCCCCAGCATTTT
TRBJ2-5	-	TRBV2	TRBD2	CASSGLAGGGETQYF	TGTGCCAGCAGTGGACTAGCGGGAGGGGGAGAGACCCAGTACTTC
TRBJ1-2	-	TRBV7-2	-	CASSLGLGGGRGYTF	TGTGCCAGCAGCTTAGGATTGGGAGGGGGGCGAGGCTACACCTTC
TRBJ1-2	once	TRBV18	TRBD1	CASSPTGQVNYGYTF	TGTGCCAGCTCACCGACAGGGCAAGTTAACTATGGCTACACCTTC
TRBJ1-2	-	TRBV2	TRBD1	CASRGTGQNYGYTF	TGTGCCAGCAGGGGGACAGGGCAAAACTATGGCTACACCTTC
TRBJ2-1	-	TRBV7-2	TRBD2	CASSITSGRISYNEQFF	TGTGCCAGCAGCATTACTAGCGGGAGAATTTCCTACAATGAGCAGTTCTTC